Sequencing of this TCR beta chain was carried out in a study of CD8+ T cells in alopecia areata. Regarding treatment: oral pan-JAK inhibitor, 5-10 mg twice daily. RNA, once extracted, was reverse transcribed into cDNA for use as the sequencing template. Sequencing was performed with immunoSEQ multiplex PCR; in TCRdb, only in-frame clones are kept and a portion is missing. The table records about 190,000 clones, roughly 60% of them present only once. This clonotype was obtained from a human donor with alopecia areata. Sequenced here: CD4+ T cells sorted from blood, sampled at week 24, from a patient treated with tofacitinib.

The CDR3 loop is CAWTGTANPEAFF. The CDR3 DNA follows: TGTGCCTGGACCGGGACAGCCAACCCTGAAGCTTTCTTT. The genes are TRBV30 and TRBJ1-1, with 7 bases lining up with TRBD1. The CDR3 covers 13 residues. J lost 6 bases, V lost 4 bases, and 8 bases had no gene match. Germline CDR1 reads GTSNPN; CDR2 reads SVGIG (reference sequence).